Presented here are 25 T cell receptor beta chains from one specimen sequenced in a study of blood T cells in healthy people across ages (dated by TCRdb to between 2014 and 2017). Library preparation used 5' RACE. TCRdb lists the instrument as Illumina HiSeq 2500. A second PCR of about 6 to 12 cycles was run with a J-beta primer mix and a sample-barcoded 5' primer. Using fastp at Q25 and MiXCR, TCRdb reprocessed the public reads and kept productive beta chains. Rows with one shared CDR3 protein collapse into an entry with the most common genes and DNA. Across this sample there are 750,000 to 950,000 distinct CDR3 sequences, with under 35% seen only once. The ten largest account for roughly a tenth of the sample. The sample also formed part of further work on T cells of mothers and their children.

The sequencing sample was made of blood. These receptors all come from a woman aged 40 to 49 in good health.

This chain uses TRBV12-3 or TRBV12-4 with TRBJ1-1; TRBD1 might be the D (6 bases). The CDR3 runs 14 residues. V lost 5 bases and J lost 5, with 15 bases in between. The CDR3 DNA follows: TGTGCCAGCAGTCCGGACAGCAGGAGAACTGAAGCTTTCTTT. Translating it yields CASSPDSRRTEAFF.

There are many counts of this clonotype. CDR3 sequence (DNA): TGTGCCAGCAGCTTGGCGCAGCGGGGGAGCTCCTACGAGCAGTACTTC. Amino acid sequence: CASSLAQRGSSYEQYF. This rearrangement joins TRBV5-5 to TRBJ2-7; 8 positions agree with TRBD2. V lost 0 bases and J lost 0; bases outside the gene matches: 5. The CDR3 consists of 16 residues. Germline CDR1 reads SGHKS; CDR2 reads YYEKEE (reference sequence).

This clonotype showed up many times. The chain carries TRBV4-3 and TRBJ2-7; D may be TRBD1 (6 bases). V gave up 1 base and J gave up 0 bases, with 10 bases separating them. The germline gives CDR1 LGHNA, CDR2 YSLEER. This CDR3 has 15 amino acids. The CDR3 DNA is TGCGCCAGCAGCCAAGCCGGACAGTTCTCCTACGAGCAGTACTTC. Residues: CASSQAGQFSYEQYF.

This clonotype was observed many times. The chain links TRBV5-1 to TRBJ2-5, with D possibly TRBD1 on 6 matching bases. Trimming stripped 4 bases from V and 1 base from J, with 11 bases between. This CDR3 is built from 14 residues. In germline, CDR1 is SGHRS, CDR2 YFSETQ. In nucleotides, the CDR3 is TGCGCCAGCAGCCAGGGGACACTCCAAGAGACCCAGTACTTC. Amino acids: CASSQGTLQETQYF.

V and J are TRBV20-1 and TRBJ2-3, with D perhaps matching TRBD2 (5 bases). CDR1 is DFQATT, CDR2 SNEGSKA, per germline (reference sequence). V lost 3 bases and J lost 2, with 12 bases in between. This CDR3 is built from 14 residues. The CDR3 bases are TGCAGTGCTAGTCAGCGGTGGAACACAGATACGCAGTATTTT. Translation gives CSASQRWNTDTQYF.

The chain employs TRBV27 and TRBJ2-2; no clear D gene. Between the trimmed V and J ends, which lost 8 bases and 2 bases, there was a span of 6 bases. CDR1 and CDR2 from the germline V gene are MNHEY and SMNVEV (reference sequence). This CDR3 is built from 12 residues. This CDR3 is CASYTNTGELFF. DNA for the CDR3: TGTGCCAGCTATACTAACACCGGGGAGCTGTTTTTT.

The sample holds a few counts of this clonotype. The chain recombines TRBV4-2 with TRBJ1-6; D unclear. Germline-derived CDR1 and CDR2 are LGHNA and YNFKEQ. V was cut by 0 bases and J by 5 bases, with 5 bases left in between. The CDR3 totals 14 residues. The CDR3 DNA sequence: TGTGCCAGCAGCCAAGAGTACGATAATTCACCCCTCCACTTT. Translating gives CASSQEYDNSPLHF.

Comments on this clonotype: Possible read error: a much larger clone is one base away. This chain links TRBV5-1 with TRBJ2-5; TRBD2 aligns across 9 bases. Germline loops: CDR1 SGHRS, CDR2 YFSETQ. The trim removed 6 bases at V and 3 bases at J, leaving 9 bases unmatched. The CDR3 totals 15 residues. CDR3 nucleotide sequence: TGCGCCAGCACCCAGCGGGGGGCCGGGAAAGAGACCCAGTACTTC. Protein: CASTQRGAGKETQYF.

This clonotype was seen a few times. This chain joins TRBV20-1 and TRBJ2-2, with TRBD2 matching 12 bases. CDR1 and CDR2 from the germline V gene are DFQATT and SNEGSKA (reference sequence). The CDR3 contains 14 residues. The trim removed 5 bases at V and 5 bases at J, leaving 3 bases unmatched. CDR3 sequence (DNA): TGCAGTGCTTCAACTAGCGGGGGGACCGGGGAGCTGTTTTTT. Translating gives CSASTSGGTGELFF.

The V and J genes are TRBV20-1 and TRBJ2-6; 8 bases are shared with TRBD2. Germline CDR1 and CDR2: DFQATT and SNEGSKA (reference sequence). CDR3 length: 18 residues. V gave up 4 bases and J gave up 0 bases; unmatched junction bases: 11. The CDR3 region is CSATKPGGGTSGANVLTF. The CDR3 DNA is TGCAGTGCTACTAAACCCGGGGGGGGAACCTCTGGGGCCAACGTCCTGACTTTC.

As DNA, the CDR3 is TGTGCCAGTAGTATCATTCCGGGACAGGGCAGCGGCGAGCAGTACTTC. Amino acids: CASSIIPGQGSGEQYF. The rearrangement joins TRBV19 to TRBJ2-4; the match to TRBD1 covers 9 bases. The DNA end lines up better with TRBJ2-7; the J call may be wrong. Germline V gene sequence: CDR1 LNHDA, CDR2 SQIVND (reference sequence). The CDR3 has 16 amino acids.

V gene TRBV5-6 combines with J gene TRBJ2-5; D might be TRBD1 (6 bases). The CDR3 is made up of 15 amino acids. Germline assignment: CDR1 SGHDT and CDR2 YYEEEE. V shed 3 bases and J shed 3 bases, with 15 bases lying between them. The CDR3 region is CASSSTWTVEETQYF. The CDR3 region has the DNA TGTGCCAGCAGCTCTACCTGGACAGTTGAAGAGACCCAGTACTTC.

Details on this clonotype: With a much larger clone just one base away, this may be a read error. The rearrangement joins TRBV7-9 to TRBJ2-6; D might be TRBD2 (7 bases). The germline V gene encodes CDR1 SEHNR and CDR2 FQNEAQ (reference sequence). The CDR3 has 19 residues. This chain's CDR3 is CASSARLGGAYSGANVRTF. DNA for the CDR3: TGTGCCAGCAGCGCCCGCCTTGGGGGGGCGTACTCTGGGGCCAACGTCCGGACTTTC.

This clonotype appeared a few times. The rearrangement joins TRBV6-1 to TRBJ1-1; 11 nucleotides agree with TRBD1. The ends lost 0 bases at V and 4 bases at J; junction bases unmatched: 4. CDR1 is MNHNS and CDR2 is SASEGT in the germline V gene. The length of the CDR3 is 16 residues. This chain's CDR3 is CASSEALGQGVTEAFF. The CDR3 DNA is TGTGCCAGCAGTGAAGCTTTGGGACAGGGGGTCACTGAAGCTTTCTTT.

This clonotype was observed a few times. This sequence joins TRBV28 and TRBJ1-2; D perhaps matches TRBD1 (5 bases). V lost 5 bases to trimming and J lost 8 bases, with 21 bases between them. CDR1 and CDR2 from the germline V gene are MDHEN and SYDVKM. The CDR3 extends over 15 amino acids. CDR3 DNA sequence: TGTGCCAGCAGTCTATCCCGGTCGGGGGTGGGCGGCTACACCTTC. This translates into CASSLSRSGVGGYTF.

V gene TRBV7-2 combines with J gene TRBJ2-3, with TRBD2 as a possible D gene (6 bases). Germline V lookup: CDR1 SGHTA, CDR2 FQGNSA. The germline V and J ends were trimmed by 6 bases and 3 bases, with 13 bases remaining between them. This CDR3 contains 14 residues. CDR3 region: CASRATGGTDTQYF. DNA of the CDR3: TGTGCCAGCAGAGCAACTGGGGGGACAGATACGCAGTATTTT.

Ten or more counts support this clonotype. The chain employs TRBV12-3 or TRBV12-4 and TRBJ2-5; possibly TRBD1 for D (6 bases). The CDR3 extends over 14 amino acids. V was clipped by 7 bases and J by 6 bases, with 18 bases between them. The CDR3 DNA is TGTGCCAGCAAGCGTACAGAACAGGGAAAGACCCAGTACTTC. Translation: CASKRTEQGKTQYF.

The rearrangement links TRBV20-1 to TRBJ2-7; tentative D call: TRBD2 (5 bases). The CDR3 sequence is 13 residues long. V lost 6 bases, J lost 6 bases, and 18 bases lay in between. Looked up from germline, CDR1 is DFQATT and CDR2 is SNEGSKA (reference sequence). CDR3 DNA: TGCAGTGCAACCCTGGGGAGTGGTGGCGAGCAGTACTTC. As protein: CSATLGSGGEQYF.

This clonotype came up a few times. The chain is built from TRBV20-1 and TRBJ1-4; the D gene is possibly TRBD1 (6 bases). The CDR3 is made up of 14 amino acids. Germline CDR1 reads DFQATT; CDR2 reads SNEGSKA (reference sequence). Trimming stripped 6 bases from V and 3 bases from J, with 14 bases between. CDR3 loop: CSAPQQGSNEKLFF. The CDR3 bases are TGCAGTGCCCCCCAACAGGGTTCTAATGAAAAACTGTTTTTT.

This clonotype has more than one count but fewer than ten. The chain couples TRBV18 to TRBJ1-5; D may be TRBD1 (5 bases). CDR3 length: 15 amino acids. The germline V gene has CDR1 KGHSH and CDR2 LQKENI. Trimming left V 4 bases short and J 2 bases short, with 12 bases between. The DNA for the CDR3 is TGTGCCAGCTCACAGGACACAAGCGGCAATCAGCCCCAGCATTTT. Translated, it gives CASSQDTSGNQPQHF.

This clonotype was seen a few times. The gene calls are TRBV20-1 and TRBJ2-5; tentative D call: TRBD2 (6 bases). With 5 bases removed from V and 2 bases from J, the gap between germline ends came to 12 bases. The CDR3 is made up of 13 amino acids. Germline values: CDR1 DFQATT, CDR2 SNEGSKA (reference sequence). The CDR3 DNA is TGCAGTGCTGGGGGACTGACACAAGAGACCCAGTACTTC. Amino acid sequence: CSAGGLTQETQYF.

A few counts support this clonotype. The chain is built from TRBV4-1 and TRBJ1-2, with unresolved D. Trimming stripped 1 base from V and 4 bases from J, with 10 bases between. Germline values: CDR1 MGHRA, CDR2 YSYEKL. CDR3 size: 14 residues. The CDR3 bases are TGCGCCAGCAGCCAAGGCGGAGGGCCCTATGGCTACACCTTC. Translated, it gives CASSQGGGPYGYTF.

There are a few counts of this clonotype. V gene TRBV28 combines with J gene TRBJ1-5; D remains unclear. V gave up 6 bases and J gave up 4 bases, with 13 bases separating them. Germline V CDR1 and CDR2: MDHEN, SYDVKM. This CDR3 has 14 residues. The CDR3: CASREYKLNQPQHF. CDR3 coding DNA: TGTGCCAGCAGAGAATACAAGTTGAATCAGCCCCAGCATTTT.

CDR3 in amino acids: CASGGLAGGQETQYF. Written as DNA, the CDR3 is TGTGCCAGCGGGGGACTAGCGGGGGGGCAAGAGACCCAGTACTTC. V and J are TRBV5-6 and TRBJ2-5, with 16 bases matching TRBD2. The CDR3 totals 15 residues. Germline trimming cut 7 bases from V and 2 bases from J; bases unmatched to any gene: 2. CDR1 and CDR2 from the germline V gene are SGHDT and YYEEEE.

This chain links TRBV5-1 with TRBJ2-2; 11 bases are shared with TRBD1. The CDR3 has 15 amino acids. V shed 4 bases and J 4 bases; nucleotides not matched to a gene: 3. Germline V gene sequence: CDR1 SGHRS, CDR2 YFSETQ. The CDR3 DNA sequence: TGCGCCAGCAGCACCGGGACAGGGGGCACCGGGGAGCTGTTTTTT. It codes for CASSTGTGGTGELFF.